The T cell receptor (beta chain) under discussion was sequenced for a study of blood T cell repertoires in COVID-19. Study-wide context: Acute-phase and convalescent COVID-19 samples originated in the United States, Italy and Spain.

Sequenced by immunoSEQ multiplex PCR; TCRdb stores in-frame clones only, minus some. The data contain roughly 260,000 clones, more than 80% of them singletons. CDR1 and CDR2 from the germline V gene are SGHTA and FQGNSA. This CDR3 contains 16 residues. Trimming left V 4 bases short and J 12 bases short, with 27 bases between. Material: peripheral blood. The TCR comes from a woman in her 40s with acute or convalescent COVID-19. The genes are TRBV7-2 and TRBJ1-2, with D maybe TRBD1 (5 bases). CDR3 DNA sequence: TGTGCCAGCAGCTCCAAATTGCTGGGCAGGGAAAGTTTAAACACCTTC. It specifies CASSSKLLGRESLNTF.